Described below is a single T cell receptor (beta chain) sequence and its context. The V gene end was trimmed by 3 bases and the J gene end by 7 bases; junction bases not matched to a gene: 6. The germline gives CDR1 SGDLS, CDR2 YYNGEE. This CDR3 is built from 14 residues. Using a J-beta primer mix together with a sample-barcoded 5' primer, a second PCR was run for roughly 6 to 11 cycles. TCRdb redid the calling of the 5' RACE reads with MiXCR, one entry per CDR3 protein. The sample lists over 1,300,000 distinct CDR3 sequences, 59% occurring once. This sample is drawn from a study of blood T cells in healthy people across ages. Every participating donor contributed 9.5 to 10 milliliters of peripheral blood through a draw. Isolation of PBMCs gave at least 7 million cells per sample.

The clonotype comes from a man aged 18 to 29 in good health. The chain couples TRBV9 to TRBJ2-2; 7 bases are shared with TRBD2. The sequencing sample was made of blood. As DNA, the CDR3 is TGTGCCAGCAGCGACGGGGGGAGTGGCGGGGAGCTGTTTTTT. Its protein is CASSDGGSGGELFF.